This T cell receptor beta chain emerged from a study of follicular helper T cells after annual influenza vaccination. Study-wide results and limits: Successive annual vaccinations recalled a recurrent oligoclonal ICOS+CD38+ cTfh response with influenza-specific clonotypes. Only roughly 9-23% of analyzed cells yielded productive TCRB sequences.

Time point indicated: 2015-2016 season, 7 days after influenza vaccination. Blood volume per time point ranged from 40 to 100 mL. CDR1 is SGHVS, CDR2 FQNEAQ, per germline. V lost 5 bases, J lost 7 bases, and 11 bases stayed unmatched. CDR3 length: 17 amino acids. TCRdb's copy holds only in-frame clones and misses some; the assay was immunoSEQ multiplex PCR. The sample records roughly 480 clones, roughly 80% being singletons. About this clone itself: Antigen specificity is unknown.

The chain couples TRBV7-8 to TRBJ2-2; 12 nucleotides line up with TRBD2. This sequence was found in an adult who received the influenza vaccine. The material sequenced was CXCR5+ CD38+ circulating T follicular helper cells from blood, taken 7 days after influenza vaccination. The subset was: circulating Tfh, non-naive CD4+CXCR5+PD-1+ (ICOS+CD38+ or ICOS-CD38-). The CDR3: CASSLGLAGGPHGELFF. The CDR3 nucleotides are TGTGCCAGCAGCCTGGGGCTAGCGGGAGGGCCTCACGGGGAGCTGTTTTTT.